This is a list of T cell receptor beta chains from one sample in a study of patients and donors after allogeneic stem cell transplantation. TCRdb passed the RT-PCR reads through MiXCR, listing each CDR3 protein once. The sample has hundreds of thousands of distinct CDR3 sequences; roughly 17% are singletons. The specimen was blood, either unsorted or a sorted T cell fraction (not recorded which). The receptors stem from a human donor who was either an allogeneic HSCT recipient or a stem cell or donor lymphocyte infusion donor (not recorded which). It is not recorded whose cells these are; they may come from a transplant donor. Both conserved end residues are part of each CDR3. Fields, in order: J gene, V gene, clone size, D gene, CDR3 DNA, CDR3 protein. A D gene is named only where the DNA matches it firmly. Not all rows give a size; the values are once, few, many and, for expanded clones, a class.

TRBJ2-2 | TRBV5-6 | . | . | TGTGCCAGCAGCTTGACTCCGGGACCAAACACCGGGGAGCTGTTTTTT | CASSLTPGPNTGELFF
TRBJ2-4 | TRBV5-1 | . | . | TGCGCCAGCAGCTTGGGAGATTCCAAAAACATTCAGTACTTC | CASSLGDSKNIQYF
TRBJ2-7 | TRBV11-1 | few | TRBD1 | TGTGCCAGCAGGGTGCAGGGGGCCTACGAGCAGTACTTC | CASRVQGAYEQYF
TRBJ2-1 | TRBV11-2 | few | TRBD2 | TGTGCCAGCAGCTTAGATCCATCAGCGGGGGCCTACAATGAGCAGTTCTTC | CASSLDPSAGAYNEQFF
TRBJ2-7 | TRBV4-2 | . | . | TGTGCCAGCAGCCAAGAGACAGGATTACCCTACGAGCAGTACTTC | CASSQETGLPYEQYF
TRBJ2-1 | TRBV5-1 | many | . | TGCGCCAGCAGCCTCCGTCCCTACAATGAGCAGTTCTTC | CASSLRPYNEQFF
TRBJ1-1 | TRBV24-1 | . | TRBD1 | TGTGCCACCAGGGACAGGGAGAACACTGAAGCTTTCTTT | CATRDRENTEAFF
TRBJ2-1 | TRBV29-1 | few | . | TGCAGCCTAGCGATTGGGGGATCCTACAATGAGCAGTTCTTC | CSLAIGGSYNEQFF
TRBJ2-5 | TRBV5-6 | few | . | TGTGCCAGCAGCTTGGGGCAGGGGTCCCAAGAGACCCAGTACTTC | CASSLGQGSQETQYF
TRBJ2-1 | TRBV9 | many | . | TGTGCCAGCAGCGTAGAGCCCGTGGACTCCTACAATGAGCAGTTCTTC | CASSVEPVDSYNEQFF
TRBJ1-1 | TRBV23-1 | . | . | TGCGCCAGCAGTCATTTGAGGGACGGATGGAACACTGAAGCTTTCTTT | CASSHLRDGWNTEAFF
TRBJ2-1 | TRBV6-2/TRBV6-3 | . | TRBD2 | TGTGCCAGCTCCCGGGACTACCGGGTGGGCAATGAGCAGTTCTTC | CASSRDYRVGNEQFF